The next 6 T cell receptor beta chains were all read from a single sample in a study of CD8 T cells in Susac syndrome. The authors reverse transcribed 0.5 to 1 ug RNA with random hexamers. MiXCR, applied by TCRdb to the immunoSEQ multiplex PCR reads, yields one record per CDR3 protein. The data contain approximately 100,000 distinct CDR3 sequences, about 96% of them singletons. Material: CD4+ T cells from PBMCs. Source of these receptors: a human donor in good health.

V gene TRBV3-1 combines with J gene TRBJ1-1; TRBD1 might be the D (5 bases). Trimming took off 1 base at V and 11 bases at J, with 11 bases between the two ends. This CDR3 comprises 12 residues. Germline V gene data show CDR1 as LGHDT and CDR2 as YNNKEL (reference sequence). The CDR3 loop is CASSQVGAPAFF. The DNA of the CDR3 is TGTGCCAGCAGCCAAGTTGGGGCGCCGGCTTTCTTT.

This clonotype was recorded once. CDR3: CSARAGRSEYNEQFF. The CDR3 bases are TGCAGTGCTAGAGCTGGGAGGAGTGAGTACAATGAGCAGTTCTTC. This sequence joins TRBV20-1 and TRBJ2-1; D may be TRBD2 (6 bases). The length of the CDR3 is 15 residues. Per germline, CDR1 DFQATT and CDR2 SNEGSKA (reference sequence). Trimming took off 1 base at V and 4 bases at J, with 14 bases between the two ends.

The chain has TRBV7-6 and TRBJ1-1, with D perhaps matching TRBD1 (6 bases). Germline V gives CDR1 SGHVS, CDR2 FNYEAQ. V was trimmed by 1 base and J by 5 bases, leaving 14 bases between them. This CDR3 has 15 residues. The CDR3 loop reads CASSLGEGVETEAFF. DNA of the CDR3: TGTGCCAGCAGCTTAGGGGAGGGGGTAGAAACTGAAGCTTTCTTT.

The chain couples TRBV9 to TRBJ2-2; 8 bases agree with TRBD2. This CDR3 is 16 amino acids long. The germline gives CDR1 SGDLS, CDR2 YYNGEE. V dropped 0 bases and J dropped 3; count of bases not matched to a gene: 4. The chain's CDR3 is CASSVVAGGDTGELFF. CDR3 nucleotide sequence: TGTGCCAGCAGCGTAGTGGCGGGAGGAGACACCGGGGAGCTGTTTTTT.

CDR3 coding DNA: TGCGCCAGCAGCCCGGGAGCGGGTAGCGGGAGAAACGAGCAGTACTTC. The encoded protein is CASSPGAGSGRNEQYF. The V gene is TRBV4-3, the J gene TRBJ2-7, with 9 bases lining up with TRBD2. V shed 4 bases, J shed 5 bases, and the junction held 12 bases outside the gene matches. This CDR3 comprises 16 residues. Germline V gene lookup returns CDR1 LGHNA and CDR2 YSLEER.

CDR3 bases: TGCGCCAGCAGCCCGCGGGAGTTAGGGCAAGAGACCCAGTACTTC. This translates into CASSPRELGQETQYF. The chain couples TRBV4-1 to TRBJ2-5; 7 nucleotides line up with TRBD2. The CDR3 runs 15 residues. The J segment lost 2 bases and the V segment lost 4 bases, leaving 7 bases of the junction unmatched. CDR1 is MGHRA and CDR2 is YSYEKL in the germline V gene.